The 7 T cell receptor beta chains presented below share a single source sample, sequenced in a study of cytomegalovirus exposure and HLA in healthy donors. Some clones are missing from TCRdb's copy, which holds only in-frame ones; the method was immunoSEQ multiplex PCR. The sample includes 200,000 to 250,000 clones, 87% of them seen just once. Sequenced input: PBMCs. These receptors originate from a man in his late teens or twenties in good health and CMV-seronegative.

The chain employs TRBV11-3 and TRBJ2-1; 7 nucleotides align to TRBD2. Germline V gene sequence: CDR1 SGHNT, CDR2 YENEEA. Trimming cost V 4 bases and J 4 bases; bases outside gene matches: 16. The CDR3 runs to 18 residues. The CDR3 region is CASSSGHLGTKQYNEQFF. CDR3 in DNA: TGTGCCAGCAGCTCTGGTCATCTAGGGACTAAGCAATACAATGAGCAGTTCTTC.

The chain uses TRBV28 and TRBJ2-7; 9 nucleotides line up with TRBD1. CDR1 and CDR2 from the germline V gene are MDHEN and SYDVKM. This CDR3 is built from 13 residues. Trimming cost V 6 bases and J 5 bases; bases outside gene matches: 5. The chain's CDR3 is CASSKDRGNEQYF. CDR3 bases: TGTGCCAGCAGCAAGGACAGGGGAAACGAGCAGTACTTC.

This sequence joins TRBV5-6 and TRBJ2-7; TRBD1 agrees at 7 bases. This CDR3 contains 15 residues. Germline CDR1 reads SGHDT; CDR2 reads YYEEEE. V dropped 4 bases and J dropped 2; count of bases not matched to a gene: 9. CDR3 amino acids: CASSLRDSFTYEQYF. The CDR3 DNA reads as TGTGCCAGCAGCCTCCGGGACAGCTTTACCTACGAGCAGTACTTC.

The chain links TRBV6-1 to TRBJ1-2; unclear D gene. CDR1 is MNHNS, CDR2 SASEGT, per germline. The V end lost 3 bases, the J end lost 0 bases, and 14 bases lay between the germline ends. This CDR3 contains 16 residues. DNA of the CDR3: TGTGCCAGCAGTGAGAGAAGACGGGATACTAACTATGGCTACACCTTC. As protein: CASSERRRDTNYGYTF.

This chain uses TRBV11-2 with TRBJ2-5; the D gene is possibly TRBD2 (5 bases). CDR1 is SGHAT and CDR2 is FQNNGV in the germline V gene. Trimming removed 9 bases at V and 3 bases at J, with 14 bases between. The CDR3 is made up of 13 amino acids. The chain's CDR3 is CASLLANEETQYF. The CDR3 region has the DNA TGTGCCAGTCTTCTAGCAAATGAAGAGACCCAGTACTTC. The whole variable domain, remainder taken from reference TRBV11-2 and TRBJ2-5, is EAGVAQSPRYKIIEKRQSVAFWCNPISGHATLYWYQQILGQGPKLLIQFQNNGVVDDSQLPKDRFSAERLKGVDSTLKIQPAKLEDSAVYLCASLLANEETQYFGPGTRLLVL.

V usage is TRBV2 and J usage is TRBJ2-3; a weak D match, TRBD1 (6 bases). This CDR3 has 18 residues. The V gene's germline CDR1 is SNHLY and CDR2 FYNNEI. Trimming took 2 bases from V and 0 from J, leaving 18 bases between them. The CDR3 loop reads CASSERTRWGPSTDTQYF. CDR3 bases: TGTGCCAGCAGTGAAAGGACGCGATGGGGGCCTAGCACAGATACGCAGTATTTT. The whole variable domain, filled in from reference TRBV2 and TRBJ2-3, reads EPEVTQTPSHQVTQMGQEVILRCVPISNHLYFYWYRQILGQKVEFLVSFYNNEISEKSEIFDDQFSVERPDGSNFTLKIRSTKLEDSAMYFCASSERTRWGPSTDTQYFGPGTRLTVL.

The chain links TRBV18 to TRBJ1-5; D not resolved. The germline gives CDR1 KGHSH, CDR2 LQKENI. The V gene lost 4 bases and the J gene lost 4 bases, with 8 bases spanning the gap. The length of the CDR3 is 13 residues. The CDR3 loop reads CASSQSQNQPQHF. DNA for the CDR3: TGTGCCAGCTCACAGTCTCAGAATCAGCCCCAGCATTTT.